This record looks at one T cell receptor beta chain sequence and its context. This clone was counted between two and nine times. Its antigen remains unidentified. Per-base quality was not reported, and no clone a single base away is much larger than it. The Qiagen DNeasy Blood and Tissue Kit was used to extract total genomic DNA from the purified CD4+ T cells. Amplification and sequencing of the TCRbeta CDR3 region, as defined according to IMGT, were carried out with immunoSEQ immunosequencing protocols. The source study handled its data this way. The immunoSEQ service preprocessed the raw sequence data to correct PCR and sequencing errors. Data were loaded into the immunoSEQ Analyzer and further analyzed with VDJtools v1.0.7. Patient-control differences were tested with the paired Wilcoxon signed-rank test. The clones in this table, taken by TCRdb from immuneACCESS, are in-frame only. Not every clone is retained; where verified, under half of the shortfall comes from an unresolved V gene, and the cause of the rest is unknown. That table gives V, J and clone size, and the DNA gave D and trimming. This sample is represented by approximately 13,000 clones; 80% to 95% of them were singletons. 0.75% to 0.9% of the sample rests with the top ten.

CDR3 length: 14 amino acids, cysteine to phenylalanine. Only the CDR3 portion is preserved as DNA: 42 bases, with reading frame beginning at the first base. V sheds 4 bases and J sheds 3 bases, leaving 12 bases between their ends. CDR1 and CDR2 were assigned from the germline V gene as KGHSH and LQKENI. This sample stems from a study of untreated major depressive disorder (dated by TCRdb to the late 2010s). With regard to the full study: In this cross-sectional case-control comparison, antidepressant-free major depressive disorder patients and individually matched non-depressed controls were compared on T cell phenotype and TCR repertoire. Differences in Vbeta 5.1, Vbeta 11 and Vbeta 22 usage observed by flow cytometry in the whole cohort were followed up by sequencing. Points the paper makes about the study in general: In CD4+ T cells, sequencing confirmed that depressed patients used TRBV05-01 (Vbeta 5.1) more than controls did, with a one-tailed test giving p = 0.040. In the sequencing data, TRBV25-01 and TRBV02-01 usage matched the flow-cytometry pattern but was not statistically significant. Because of the strict matching and exclusion criteria, the study sample was comparatively small, which limits how generalizable the findings are. For the sequencing comparisons, one-tailed planned tests were applied to only three preselected Vbeta families. In every sequenced subject, all of the top five TRBV05-01 clones were private clones.

Each depressed patient was matched pairwise with a non-depressed control on sex, age, current smoking status and body mass index. European descent was reported for all participants. To qualify, patients needed a DSM-IV diagnosis of major depressive disorder plus a Hamilton Rating Scale for Depression score of 18 or higher. Patients had been free of any psychiatric medication, including antidepressants, for at least 8 weeks before enrollment. Among patients, depression severity was moderate to severe. Major medical conditions, Axis I/II comorbidities, regular medication or illicit drug use, and drinking over 100 g alcohol weekly were applied as exclusion criteria for all participants. From each participant, about 30 ml of peripheral blood was collected into EDTA tubes. Magnetic negative selection with the BD IMag Human CD4 T Lymphocyte Enrichment Set was used to purify CD4+ T cells from thawed PBMCs. The CD4+ enrichment method typically yielded around 94% purity as confirmed by flow cytometry. A subgroup of a few case-control pairs, chosen blind to the chemokine receptor expression and flow-cytometric repertoire skewing results, underwent TCRbeta sequencing. Every blood sample was taken in the morning at 8:00 a.m., and Ficoll-Hypaque gradient centrifugation was used to isolate PBMCs. PBMCs were gradually cooled to -80 degrees C for cryopreservation and then kept in liquid nitrogen until assay.

This clonotype was sampled from a young man with major depressive disorder. This receptor chain uses TRBV18 and TRBJ1-1; too little of a D gene remains to name it. Sequenced input: CD4+ T cells from PBMCs. Here the CDR3 is given as CASSRLDGDTEAFF. The DNA sequence follows: TGTGCCAGCTCACGTTTGGACGGGGACACTGAAGCTTTCTTT.